One and the same sample provided the 30 T cell receptor beta chains below, sequenced in a study of breast tumors, draining lymph nodes, adjacent tissues. Via MiXCR, TCRdb re-called the multiplex PCR reads, giving one row per CDR3 protein. The sample holds around 140,000 distinct CDR3 sequences, 20% to 25% seen once. Breast cancer patients provided tissue from their axillary draining lymph nodes. The sequenced sample was axillary lymph node tissue. The receptors were sampled from a female donor with breast cancer. Some clones in this sample may be carry-over from other donors' samples.

The gene calls are TRBV3-1 and TRBJ2-2; 7 bases line up with TRBD2. There are 18 residues in the CDR3. Trimming cost V 0 bases and J 5 bases; bases outside gene matches: 12. Germline lookup yields CDR1 LGHDT and CDR2 YNNKEL (reference sequence). In DNA form, the CDR3 reads TGTGCCAGCAGCCAAGATCCTCGAAGCGGGGAGGGGACCGGGGAGCTGTTTTTT. As protein: CASSQDPRSGEGTGELFF.

This clonotype was counted many times. The rearrangement links TRBV5-1 to TRBJ2-7; 8 nucleotides agree with TRBD1. The J segment lost 4 bases and the V segment lost 4 bases, leaving 10 bases of the junction unmatched. The CDR3 is 15 residues long. Germline V CDR1 and CDR2: SGHRS, YFSETQ. The CDR3 sequence: CASSTATGAKYEQYF. Here the CDR3 DNA reads TGCGCCAGCAGCACGGCGACAGGGGCCAAGTACGAGCAGTACTTC.

The table lists this clonotype with many counts. V is TRBV19 and J is TRBJ2-1, with D perhaps matching TRBD2 (5 bases). The CDR3 is 14 amino acids. Germline V gene lookup returns CDR1 LNHDA and CDR2 SQIVND (reference sequence). Trimming cost V 3 bases and J 12 bases, with 18 bases left between them. The CDR3 sequence: CASSIASPGEAQFF. CDR3 bases: TGTGCCAGTAGTATCGCTAGCCCTGGTGAAGCGCAGTTCTTC.

This clonotype was detected ten times or more. The chain recombines TRBV6-1 with TRBJ2-2; 12 bases match TRBD2. V shed 4 bases and J 7 bases; nucleotides not matched to a gene: 7. The CDR3 runs to 16 residues. CDR1 is MNHNS and CDR2 is SASEGT in the germline V gene. The CDR3 coding sequence is TGTGCCAGCAGTGGCGGACTAGCGGGAAGGGACGGGGAGCTGTTTTTT. Translated: CASSGGLAGRDGELFF.

This clonotype was recorded many times. The rearrangement links TRBV6-1 to TRBJ2-5; TRBD1 aligns across 9 bases. The CDR3 runs to 15 residues. The germline gives CDR1 MNHNS, CDR2 SASEGT. After removal of 5 bases from V and 7 bases from J, the junction contained 11 bases not matched to a gene. CDR3 region: CASSPPDRGLGTQYF. CDR3 sequence (DNA): TGTGCCAGCAGTCCCCCGGACAGGGGCCTTGGGACCCAGTACTTC.

This clonotype was seen ten or more times. V and J are TRBV29-1 and TRBJ2-2; 8 bases match TRBD1. The J segment lost 1 base and the V segment lost 5 bases, leaving 3 bases of the junction unmatched. The CDR3 is 14 residues long. In germline, CDR1 is SQVTM, CDR2 ANQGSEA. In DNA form, the CDR3 reads TGCAGCGTTCCTGGACAGGGGAACACCGGGGAGCTGTTTTTT. Protein: CSVPGQGNTGELFF.

The rearrangement joins TRBV18 to TRBJ2-7; D is tentatively TRBD1 or TRBD2 (5 bases each). The CDR3 has 14 amino acids. Germline V gives CDR1 KGHSH, CDR2 LQKENI. V lost 6 bases and J lost 2, with 14 bases in between. CDR3 sequence reads: CASSYPGRTYEQYF. The CDR3 coding sequence is TGTGCCAGCTCTTACCCGGGGCGAACCTACGAGCAGTACTTC.

This clonotype occurred many times. The J gene is TRBJ1-6, the V gene TRBV27; possible D gene TRBD1, 6 bases. Germline V gene lookup returns CDR1 MNHEY and CDR2 SMNVEV (reference sequence). The CDR3 contains 13 residues. V lost 7 bases to trimming and J lost 9 bases, with 13 bases between them. The CDR3: CASKTGGGSPLHF. The CDR3 bases are TGTGCCAGCAAGACAGGTGGGGGTTCACCCCTCCACTTT.

Comment on this clonotype: Being one base from a much bigger clone, this may be a read error. This chain joins TRBV5-5 and TRBJ2-2; D gene unclear. The CDR3 extends over 14 amino acids. The V end lost 1 base, the J end lost 3 bases, and 7 bases lay between the germline ends. Looked up from germline, CDR1 is SGHKS and CDR2 is YYEKEE (reference sequence). CDR3 sequence: CASSLYTDTGELFF. The CDR3, as DNA: TGTGCCAGCAGCTTGTACACCGACACCGGGGAGCTGTTTTTT.

This clonotype occurred a few times. This chain joins TRBV3-1 and TRBJ2-3; D is uncertain. The CDR3 is 16 amino acids. Germline values: CDR1 LGHDT, CDR2 YNNKEL (reference sequence). V was shortened by 4 bases and J by 3 bases, with 17 bases between the two germline ends. The CDR3 protein is CASSLTAGVRTDTQYF. DNA of the CDR3: TGTGCCAGCAGCCTTACAGCTGGGGTGAGGACAGATACGCAGTATTTT.

The V and J genes are TRBV19 and TRBJ2-1; 7 nucleotides line up with TRBD2. Germline trimming cut 8 bases from V and 2 bases from J; bases unmatched to any gene: 9. The CDR3 is 15 residues long. Germline CDR1 is LNHDA and CDR2 is SQIVND (reference sequence). The CDR3 reads CASGTKRGPYNEQFF. For the CDR3, the DNA is TGTGCCAGTGGGACTAAGCGGGGCCCCTACAATGAGCAGTTCTTC.

This clonotype showed up many times. V is TRBV7-2 and J is TRBJ1-2, with D perhaps TRBD1 (6 bases). Trimming pared 6 bases from V and 1 base from J, leaving 12 bases between. The germline CDR1 and CDR2 sequences are SGHTA and FQGNSA. The CDR3 extends over 14 amino acids. The CDR3 reads CASSQDRLNYGYTF. CDR3 nucleotides: TGTGCCAGCAGTCAAGACAGGCTTAACTATGGCTACACCTTC.

The chain links TRBV14 to TRBJ2-1; TRBD1 or TRBD2 may be the D gene (5 bases each). This CDR3 comprises 15 residues. V shed 4 bases and J shed 9 bases, with 19 bases lying between them. Germline CDR1 and CDR2: SGHDN and FVKESK. CDR3 residues: CASSRFEGLLSEQFF. CDR3 nucleotide sequence: TGTGCCAGCAGCCGCTTCGAGGGGCTACTTAGTGAGCAGTTCTTC.

This clonotype was found many times. The chain uses TRBV11-2 and TRBJ2-1; the match to TRBD1 covers 11 bases. Germline assignment: CDR1 SGHAT and CDR2 FQNNGV. After removal of 0 bases from V and 6 bases from J, the junction contained 10 bases not matched to a gene. The CDR3 runs to 18 residues. The chain's CDR3 is CASSLDGVGTGGFNEQFF. CDR3 nucleotide sequence: TGTGCCAGCAGCTTAGACGGGGTCGGGACAGGGGGGTTCAATGAGCAGTTCTTC.

This rearrangement joins TRBV18 to TRBJ2-1; 7 bases are shared with TRBD2. The germline gives CDR1 KGHSH, CDR2 LQKENI. The CDR3 sequence is 17 residues long. V was pared by 6 bases and J by 10 bases, with 21 bases of the junction left unmatched. In DNA, the CDR3 is TGTGCCAGCTCTCCGGCTCTCTCCGGGACTAACCCTGGGGAGCAGTTCTTC. Amino acids: CASSPALSGTNPGEQFF.

This clonotype has only one observation. V gene TRBV19 combines with J gene TRBJ1-2; D remains unclear. Germline V CDR1 and CDR2: LNHDA, SQIVND (reference sequence). The CDR3 consists of 15 residues. The V end was cut by 4 bases, the J end by 4 bases, with 16 bases between. The CDR3 DNA reads TGTGCCAGTAGTACAAGAGGATCCCCCAGCTATGGCTACACCTTC. Encoded protein: CASSTRGSPSYGYTF.

This clonotype has at least ten counts. The rearrangement uses TRBV19 and TRBJ2-6, with D possibly TRBD1 on 7 matching bases. Trimming removed 2 bases at V and 1 base at J, with 12 bases between. CDR3 length equals 17 residues. Germline V CDR1 and CDR2: LNHDA, SQIVND (reference sequence). The CDR3 DNA sequence: TGTGCCAGTAGTATACCAGGGGGGTCTTCTGGGGCCAACGTCCTGACTTTC. Its protein is CASSIPGGSSGANVLTF.

This clonotype was seen many times. The chain carries TRBV6-2 or TRBV6-3 and TRBJ2-1; 7 bases align to TRBD2. After removal of 5 bases from V and 7 bases from J, the junction contained 2 bases not matched to a gene. The length of the CDR3 is 12 residues. CDR1 MNHEY and CDR2 SVGEGT come from the germline V gene. CDR3 in amino acids: CASSTGGNEQFF. CDR3 coding DNA: TGTGCCAGCAGTACGGGGGGTAATGAGCAGTTCTTC.

At least ten counts were recorded for this clonotype. The chain couples TRBV20-1 to TRBJ2-2; the match to TRBD2 covers 9 bases. CDR1 is DFQATT, CDR2 SNEGSKA, per germline (reference sequence). The CDR3 length is 19 residues. J gave up 0 bases and V 0 bases, and 11 bases lay outside the gene matches. CDR3 sequence (DNA): TGCAGTGCTAGAGATCTCGTCGGGCTAGCGGGGACGAACACCGGGGAGCTGTTTTTT. It is translated as CSARDLVGLAGTNTGELFF.

This chain links TRBV19 with TRBJ1-4; no reliable D call. Germline CDR1 is LNHDA and CDR2 is SQIVND (reference sequence). Trimming stripped 1 base from V and 0 bases from J, with 6 bases between. CDR3 size: 15 residues. The CDR3 reads CASSIGIATNEKLFF. As DNA, the CDR3 is TGTGCCAGTAGTATAGGAATTGCAACTAATGAAAAACTGTTTTTT.

The rearrangement joins TRBV7-9 to TRBJ2-1; 10 nucleotides match TRBD2. The length of the CDR3 is 17 residues. Germline lookup yields CDR1 SEHNR and CDR2 FQNEAQ (reference sequence). Trimming removed 3 bases from V and 7 bases from J; junction bases left unmatched: 12. The CDR3 DNA sequence: TGTGCCAGCAGCTTTCATTGTCCGGCTAGCGGGGGAAATGAGCAGTTCTTC. Its protein product is CASSFHCPASGGNEQFF.

This clonotype was recorded many times. The gene calls are TRBV2 and TRBJ2-7; D ambiguous. V gave up 8 bases and J gave up 4 bases, with 15 bases separating them. Germline V CDR1 and CDR2: SNHLY, FYNNEI. This CDR3 is 13 amino acids long. The CDR3 is CASRQNSIYEQYF. The CDR3 region has the DNA TGTGCCAGCCGGCAGAATTCGATTTACGAGCAGTACTTC.

About this clonotype: A read error may be the cause here, since a much bigger clone is one base away. This chain links TRBV5-1 with TRBJ2-2, with a tentative D call TRBD2 (6 bases). Germline V gives CDR1 SGHRS, CDR2 YFSETQ. The CDR3 has 15 residues. The CDR3 region is CASSLTGSSTEELFF. DNA of the CDR3: TGCGCCAGCAGCTTGACCGGGAGCAGCACCGAGGAGCTGTTTTTT.

This clonotype has a count of ten or more. J is TRBJ2-1 and V is TRBV7-8; 9 bases match TRBD2. CDR3 size: 16 residues. Germline V CDR1 and CDR2: SGHVS, FQNEAQ. With 4 bases clipped from V and 10 bases from J, the junction kept 14 bases outside the gene matches. This chain's CDR3 is CASSSLVAGGLAEQFF. CDR3 sequence (DNA): TGTGCCAGCAGCTCCCTCGTTGCGGGAGGGCTGGCGGAGCAGTTCTTC.

This clonotype was seen repeatedly, ten times or more. The V call is TRBV18, the J call TRBJ2-7; 9 nucleotides match TRBD2. The CDR3 contains 13 residues. Germline V lookup: CDR1 KGHSH, CDR2 LQKENI. V shed 6 bases, J shed 6 bases, and the junction held 6 bases outside the gene matches. The CDR3 DNA follows: TGTGCCAGCTCCCTAGCGGGACCATCCGAGCAGTACTTC. Translating gives CASSLAGPSEQYF.

This clonotype was picked up many times. J is TRBJ2-2 and V is TRBV19, with 8 nucleotides matching TRBD2. The germline V gene has CDR1 LNHDA and CDR2 SQIVND (reference sequence). With 7 bases clipped from V and 4 bases from J, the junction kept 8 bases outside the gene matches. This CDR3 contains 15 residues. DNA of the CDR3: TGTGCCAGTAATCCGTTAGCGGGGTTCACCGGGGAGCTGTTTTTT. This gives the protein CASNPLAGFTGELFF.

This clonotype was counted ten times or more. V and J are TRBV12-3 or TRBV12-4 and TRBJ2-7, with TRBD2 matching over 12 bases. The ends lost 6 bases at V and 2 bases at J; junction bases unmatched: 2. The CDR3 contains 14 residues. In nucleotides, the CDR3 is TGTGCCAGCAGCCCTAGCGGGAGGGCCTACGAGCAGTACTTC. Translated: CASSPSGRAYEQYF.

This clonotype was observed at least ten times. The chain employs TRBV4-3 and TRBJ2-3; 11 positions agree with TRBD2. The V and J ends lost 4 bases and 2 bases, in that order; junction bases with no gene match: 2. The germline CDR1 and CDR2 sequences are LGHNA and YSLEER. The CDR3 consists of 15 residues. CDR3 protein: CASSLAGGPTDTQYF. The DNA for the CDR3 is TGCGCCAGCAGCCTAGCGGGAGGGCCCACAGATACGCAGTATTTT.

This clonotype was counted many times. This chain uses TRBV6-5 with TRBJ2-2; TRBD2 agrees at 13 bases. Per the germline V gene, CDR1 is MNHEY and CDR2 is SVGAGI. Germline trimming cut 2 bases from V and 6 bases from J; bases unmatched to any gene: 3. The CDR3 covers 16 residues. DNA of the CDR3: TGTGCCAGCAGTTACCTGACTAGCGGGAGGCCCGGGGAGCTGTTTTTT. Translating it yields CASSYLTSGRPGELFF.

This clonotype was seen repeatedly, ten times or more. The chain couples TRBV4-3 to TRBJ1-6; no clear D. The V end was cut by 0 bases, the J end by 7 bases, with 7 bases between. Looked up from germline, CDR1 is LGHNA and CDR2 is YSLEER. The CDR3 is 14 amino acids. The CDR3 DNA reads as TGCGCCAGCAGCCAAGATGTGGCAAATTCACCCCTCCACTTT. The encoded protein is CASSQDVANSPLHF.